This record looks at one T cell receptor (beta chain) sequence and its context. Its recognized antigen is unknown. No much larger clone exists at a distance of one base, and base qualities are not known. The sample comes from a study of control samples from healthy donors and cancer patients (TCRdb year 2020). To prepare the library, the immunoSEQ multiplex PCR assay was applied. Sourced from immuneACCESS, this table was stored by TCRdb with only in-frame sequences that have V and J called. A share of the clones is absent; for the studies checked, an unresolved V gene accounts for under half, and the remainder has no known explanation. The sample profile shows about 120,000 clones; more than 85% of them were found once. The top ten constitute 1.5% to 2% of the sample. V is pared back by 1 base and J by 5 bases, with 21 bases lying between the germline termini. Reading from cysteine to phenylalanine, the CDR3 counts 18 amino acids. Of the read, only the CDR3 DNA is kept; its 54 bases are in frame from base 1. CDR1 and CDR2, per the germline V gene, are SGHDT and YYEEEE.

The TCR originated in a man aged 18 to 30 in good health. The sequencing sample was made of blood. Recombination connected TRBV5-6 to TRBJ2-2; the D call is possibly TRBD1 or TRBD2, each sharing 5 bases. The nucleotide sequence is TGTGCCAGCAGCTTGTTGTCAGAGGGATCAGGGCTAACCGGGGAGCTGTTTTTT. The encoded protein is CASSLLSEGSGLTGELFF.